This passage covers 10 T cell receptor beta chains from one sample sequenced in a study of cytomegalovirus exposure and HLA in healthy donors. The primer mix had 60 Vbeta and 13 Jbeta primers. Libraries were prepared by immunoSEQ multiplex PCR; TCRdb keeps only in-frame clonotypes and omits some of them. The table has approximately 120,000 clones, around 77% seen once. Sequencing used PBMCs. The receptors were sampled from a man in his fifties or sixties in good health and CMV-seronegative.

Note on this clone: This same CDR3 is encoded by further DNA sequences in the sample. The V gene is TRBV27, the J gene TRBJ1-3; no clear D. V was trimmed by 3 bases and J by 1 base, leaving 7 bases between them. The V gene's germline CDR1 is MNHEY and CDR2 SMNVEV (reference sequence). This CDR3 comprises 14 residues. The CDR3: CASSFRGSGNTIYF. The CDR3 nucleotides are TGTGCCAGCAGTTTCCGGGGTTCTGGAAACACCATATATTTT.

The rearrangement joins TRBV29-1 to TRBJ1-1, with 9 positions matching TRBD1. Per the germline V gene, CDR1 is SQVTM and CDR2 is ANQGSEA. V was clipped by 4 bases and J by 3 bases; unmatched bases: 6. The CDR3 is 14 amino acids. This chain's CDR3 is CSVARTGADTEAFF. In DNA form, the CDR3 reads TGCAGCGTTGCCCGGACAGGGGCGGACACTGAAGCTTTCTTT.

CDR3 amino acids: CASRSPRSSYEQYF. The CDR3 DNA reads as TGTGCCAGCAGATCCCCAAGGAGCTCCTACGAGCAGTACTTC. This chain connects TRBV28 to TRBJ2-7; D remains unclear. The V end was cut by 6 bases, the J end by 0 bases, with 12 bases between. Germline CDR1 reads MDHEN; CDR2 reads SYDVKM. The CDR3 has 14 residues.

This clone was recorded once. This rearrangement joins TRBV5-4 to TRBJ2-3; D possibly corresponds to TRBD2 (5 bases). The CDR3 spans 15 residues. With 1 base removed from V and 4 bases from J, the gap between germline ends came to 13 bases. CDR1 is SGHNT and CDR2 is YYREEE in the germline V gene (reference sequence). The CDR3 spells CASSLSPLGADTQYF. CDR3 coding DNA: TGTGCCAGCAGCTTGAGCCCGCTCGGGGCAGATACGCAGTATTTT.

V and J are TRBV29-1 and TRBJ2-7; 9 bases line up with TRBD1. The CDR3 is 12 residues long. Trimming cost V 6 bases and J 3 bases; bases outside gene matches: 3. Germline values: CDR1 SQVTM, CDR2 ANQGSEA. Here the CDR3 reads CSVAGQGYEQYF. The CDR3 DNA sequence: TGCAGCGTCGCGGGACAGGGCTACGAGCAGTACTTC.

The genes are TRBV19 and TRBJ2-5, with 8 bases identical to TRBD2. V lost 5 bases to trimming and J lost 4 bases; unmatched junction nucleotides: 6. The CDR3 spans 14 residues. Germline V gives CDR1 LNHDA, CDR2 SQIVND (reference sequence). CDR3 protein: CASSWASGRETQYF. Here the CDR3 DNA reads TGTGCCAGTAGTTGGGCCAGCGGGAGAGAGACCCAGTACTTC.

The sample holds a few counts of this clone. The DNA of the CDR3 is TGTGCCAGCAGCTGGGACTTGGATACGCAGTATTTT. Translating it yields CASSWDLDTQYF. The chain uses TRBV5-6 and TRBJ2-3; TRBD2 might be the D (6 bases). From germline, CDR1 is SGHDT and CDR2 YYEEEE. Trimming took 3 bases from V and 6 from J, leaving 8 bases between them. This CDR3 is 12 amino acids long.

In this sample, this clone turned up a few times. As DNA, the CDR3 is TGTGCCTGGGCGACGGGGGACTATGGCTACACCTTC. It is translated as CAWATGDYGYTF. The J gene is TRBJ1-2, the V gene TRBV30, with TRBD1 as a possible D gene (5 bases). The CDR3 consists of 12 residues. Germline V gene data show CDR1 as GTSNPN and CDR2 as SVGIG (reference sequence). V was clipped by 5 bases and J by 3 bases, with 10 bases between them.

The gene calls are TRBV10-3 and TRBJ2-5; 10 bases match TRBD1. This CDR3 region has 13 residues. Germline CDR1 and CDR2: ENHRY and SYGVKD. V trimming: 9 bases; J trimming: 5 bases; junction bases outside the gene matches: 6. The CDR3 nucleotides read TGTGCCATTAGACAGGGGGCAAGGGAGACCCAGTACTTC. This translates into CAIRQGARETQYF.

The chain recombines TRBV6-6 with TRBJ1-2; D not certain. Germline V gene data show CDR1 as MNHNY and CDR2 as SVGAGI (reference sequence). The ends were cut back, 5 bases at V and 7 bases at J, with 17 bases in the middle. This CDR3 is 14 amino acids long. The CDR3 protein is CASSPSGLEGGYTF. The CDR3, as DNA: TGTGCCAGCAGTCCCAGCGGCCTTGAGGGTGGCTACACCTTC.